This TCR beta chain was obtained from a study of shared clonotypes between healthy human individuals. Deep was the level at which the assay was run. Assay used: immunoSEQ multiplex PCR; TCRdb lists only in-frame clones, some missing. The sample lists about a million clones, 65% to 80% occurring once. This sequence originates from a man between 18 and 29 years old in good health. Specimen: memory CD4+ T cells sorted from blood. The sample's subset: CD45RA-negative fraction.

CDR3 DNA: TGCAGCGTAGACGACAGCGCCTACGAGCAGTACTTC. This encodes CSVDDSAYEQYF. This sequence joins TRBV29-1 and TRBJ2-7, with D perhaps TRBD1 (5 bases). Germline assignment: CDR1 SQVTM and CDR2 ANQGSEA. V was trimmed by 6 bases and J by 2 bases, leaving 11 bases between them. The CDR3 has 12 residues.